This TCR beta chain was retrieved from a study of vaccination and CD4 T cells after COVID-19. Study background: Two doses of either BNT162b2 or mRNA-1273 vaccine were given to participants. The stimulus for the cells was overlapping spike peptides derived from SARS-CoV-2, HCoV-NL63, HCoV-OC43 and HCoV-229E. Study results and caveats: Convalescent patients had a median about 86% of post-vaccine SARS-CoV-2-reactive clones that were detected only after vaccination, not before it.

The treatment here: approximately nine-day PBMC culture with coronavirus spike peptide pools or control peptides (ViraFEST assay). Cultured CD4+ T cells had their DNA profiled by the Oncomine TCR Beta short-read assay. TCRdb ran MiXCR on the PCR reads and lists one entry per CDR3 protein. The table shows about 17,000 distinct CDR3 sequences, with almost 40% occurring only once. About this clonotype itself: What it recognizes is unknown.

The germline CDR1 and CDR2 sequences are DFQATT and SNEGSKA (reference sequence). The V segment lost 2 bases and the J segment 10 bases; nucleotides outside the gene matches: 16. The CDR3 has 18 amino acids. The chain links TRBV20-1 to TRBJ2-1; 14 bases are a match to TRBD2. Sequencing used CD4+ T cells from blood, cultured in vitro. The clonotype was recovered from a human donor who had recovered from COVID-19. The CDR3 here is CSARPLRLAGGPGREQFF. The CDR3 coding sequence is TGCAGTGCTAGACCCCTTAGACTAGCGGGAGGGCCGGGTAGGGAGCAGTTCTTC.